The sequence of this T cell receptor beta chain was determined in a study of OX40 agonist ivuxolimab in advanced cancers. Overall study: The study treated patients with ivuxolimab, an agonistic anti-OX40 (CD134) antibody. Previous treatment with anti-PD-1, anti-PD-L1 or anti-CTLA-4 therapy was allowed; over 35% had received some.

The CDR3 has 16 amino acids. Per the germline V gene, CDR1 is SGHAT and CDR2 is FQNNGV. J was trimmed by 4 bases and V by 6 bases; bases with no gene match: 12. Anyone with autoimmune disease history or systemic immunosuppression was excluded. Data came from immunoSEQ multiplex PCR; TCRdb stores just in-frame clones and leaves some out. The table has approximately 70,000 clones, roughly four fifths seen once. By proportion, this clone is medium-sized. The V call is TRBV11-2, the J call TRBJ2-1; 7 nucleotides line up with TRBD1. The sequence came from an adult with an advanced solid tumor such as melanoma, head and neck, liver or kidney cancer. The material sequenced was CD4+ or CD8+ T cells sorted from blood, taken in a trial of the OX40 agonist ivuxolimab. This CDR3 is CASRPSGTAVYNEQFF. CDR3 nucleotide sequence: TGTGCCAGCAGACCCTCCGGGACAGCGGTTTACAATGAGCAGTTCTTC.